This TCR beta chain stems from a study of cytomegalovirus exposure and HLA in healthy donors. Study overall: Earlier work reported approximately 110 million unique TCR beta sequences from 150 million to 200 million T cells. Study outcomes and limitations: A later analysis appeared to link common viral pathogens to several of the most significant clusters.

Remarks on this clone: Its antigen is still unknown.

In the PCR, 60 Vbeta and 13 Jbeta primers were used. Some clones are missing from TCRdb's copy, which holds only in-frame ones; the method was immunoSEQ multiplex PCR. The data show 280,000 or so clones, with around nine tenths seen just once and about 2.3% held by the top ten. Germline CDR1 and CDR2: LGHNA and YNFKEQ. V was trimmed by 3 bases and J by 7 bases, leaving 12 bases between them. The CDR3 totals 13 residues. Sequencing was performed on PBMCs. This chain uses TRBV4-2 with TRBJ1-1; weak D call: TRBD1 (6 bases). This sequence was found in a young woman in good health and CMV-seronegative. CDR3 bases: TGTGCCAGCAGCCAGCAAACGGACAGTGAAGCTTTCTTT. Its protein is CASSQQTDSEAFF.